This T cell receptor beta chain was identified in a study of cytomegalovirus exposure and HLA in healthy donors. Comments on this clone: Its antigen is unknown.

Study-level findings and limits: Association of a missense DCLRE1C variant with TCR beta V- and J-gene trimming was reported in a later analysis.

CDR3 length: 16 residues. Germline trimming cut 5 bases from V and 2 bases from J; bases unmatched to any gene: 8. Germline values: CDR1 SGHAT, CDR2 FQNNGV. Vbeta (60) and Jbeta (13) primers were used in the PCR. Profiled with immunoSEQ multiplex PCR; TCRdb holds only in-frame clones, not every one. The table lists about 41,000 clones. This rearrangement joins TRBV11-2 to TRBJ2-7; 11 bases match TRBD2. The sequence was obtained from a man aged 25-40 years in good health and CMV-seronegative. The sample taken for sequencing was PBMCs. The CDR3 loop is CASSGTSGGAAYEQYF. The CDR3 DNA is TGTGCCAGCAGCGGGACTAGCGGAGGGGCCGCCTACGAGCAGTACTTC. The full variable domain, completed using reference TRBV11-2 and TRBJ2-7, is EAGVAQSPRYKIIEKRQSVAFWCNPISGHATLYWYQQILGQGPKLLIQFQNNGVVDDSQLPKDRFSAERLKGVDSTLKIQPAKLEDSAVYLCASSGTSGGAAYEQYFGPGTRLTVT.